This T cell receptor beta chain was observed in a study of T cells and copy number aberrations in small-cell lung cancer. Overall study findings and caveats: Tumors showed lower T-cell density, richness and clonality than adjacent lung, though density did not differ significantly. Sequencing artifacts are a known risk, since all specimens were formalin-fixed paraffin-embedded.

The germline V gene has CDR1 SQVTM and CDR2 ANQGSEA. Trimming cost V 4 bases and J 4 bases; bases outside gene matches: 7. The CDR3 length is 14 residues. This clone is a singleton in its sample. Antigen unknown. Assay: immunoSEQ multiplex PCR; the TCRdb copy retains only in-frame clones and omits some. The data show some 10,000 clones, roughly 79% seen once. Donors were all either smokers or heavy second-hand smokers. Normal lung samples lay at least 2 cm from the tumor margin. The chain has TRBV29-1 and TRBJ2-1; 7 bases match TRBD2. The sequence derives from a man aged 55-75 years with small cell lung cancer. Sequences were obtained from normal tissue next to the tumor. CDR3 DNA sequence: TGCAGCGTTGGTTCTAGCGGAGTTTACAATGAGCAGTTCTTC. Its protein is CSVGSSGVYNEQFF.